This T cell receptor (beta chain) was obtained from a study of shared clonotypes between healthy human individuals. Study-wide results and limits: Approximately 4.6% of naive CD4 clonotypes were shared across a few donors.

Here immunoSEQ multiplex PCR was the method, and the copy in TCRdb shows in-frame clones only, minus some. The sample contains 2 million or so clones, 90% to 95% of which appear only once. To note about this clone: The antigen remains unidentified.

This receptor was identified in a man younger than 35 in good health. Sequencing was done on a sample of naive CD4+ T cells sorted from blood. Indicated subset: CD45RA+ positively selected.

CDR3 loop: CASSPTPGSYNSPLHF. The CDR3 DNA sequence: TGTGCCAGCTCACCAACCCCGGGCTCCTATAATTCACCCCTCCACTTT. The V and J genes are TRBV18 and TRBJ1-6; D ambiguous. Per germline, CDR1 KGHSH and CDR2 LQKENI. Trimming removed 2 bases from V and 0 bases from J, with 8 bases in between. This CDR3 contains 16 residues.